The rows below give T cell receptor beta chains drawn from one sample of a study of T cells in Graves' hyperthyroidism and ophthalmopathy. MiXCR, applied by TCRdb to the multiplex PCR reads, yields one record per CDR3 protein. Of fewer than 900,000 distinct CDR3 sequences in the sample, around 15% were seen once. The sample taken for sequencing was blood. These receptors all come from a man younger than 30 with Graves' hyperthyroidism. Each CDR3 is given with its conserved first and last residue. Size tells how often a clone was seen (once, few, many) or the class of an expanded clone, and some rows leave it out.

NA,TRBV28,CARTGEGNTIYF
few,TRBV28,CASRAWDPKKETQYF
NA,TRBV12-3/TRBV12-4,CASSLSVGGFSYNSPLHF
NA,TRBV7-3,CASSLYSVTLTTGELFF
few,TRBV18,CASSPMGTGELFF
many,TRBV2,CASSVLQGGRNSPLHF
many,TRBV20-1,CSVWTSGRRTYNEQFF
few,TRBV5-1,CASRPHGGAGELFF
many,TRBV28,CASSFLGGSTDTQYF
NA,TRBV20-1,CSARRTYNEQFF
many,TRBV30,CAWSVRLALQETQYF
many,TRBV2,CARGTSGTGGELFF
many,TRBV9,CASRAGTGYAGELFF
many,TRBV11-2,CASTFLGGLSDYNEQFF
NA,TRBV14,CASSQERPPYNEQFF
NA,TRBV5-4,CASSLDGGSYEQYF
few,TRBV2,CASRTGTANTGELFF
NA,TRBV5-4,CASSHGQGRLGNEQFF
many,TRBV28,CASSGETPSTDTQYF
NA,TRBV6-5,CASSYSPGFSDIQYF
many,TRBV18,CASSREWGQPQHF
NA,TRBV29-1,CSVIMQAPGRETQYF
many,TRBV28,CASSYYGGNSYEQYF
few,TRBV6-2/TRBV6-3,CASSPSGRFLADTQYF
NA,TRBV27,CASSSARLAGVPAGFRDEQFF
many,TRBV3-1,CASSHDIAAYEQYF
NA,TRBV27,CASSLSPGQYYGYTF
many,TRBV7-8,CASGLGDSGANVLTF
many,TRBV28,CASSPSSSRKYF
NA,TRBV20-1,CSAPWIQNIQYF
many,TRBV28,CASSLPQRNTEAFF
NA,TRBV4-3,CASSQGGGGPSGTDTQYF
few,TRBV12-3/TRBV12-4,CASTLQGQGGTQYF
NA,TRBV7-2,CASSLAAGQGAYEQYF
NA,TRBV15,CATRAETQYF
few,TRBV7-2,CASSWGGYSNQPQHF
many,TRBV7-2,CASSLTSEHHEQFF
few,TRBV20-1,CSARSSGRAGQETQYF
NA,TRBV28,CASRDRGWRNTEAFF
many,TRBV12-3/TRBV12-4,CASSLRGNEKLFF
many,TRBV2,CASGQGLNTEAFF
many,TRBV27,CASSLRRQGGQPQHF
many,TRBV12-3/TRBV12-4,CASSLNPNTEAFF
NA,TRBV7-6,CASSFTSDTSTDTQYF
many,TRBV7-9,CASRSRGIGYTF
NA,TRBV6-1,CASRATANTEAFF
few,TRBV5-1,CASKLVTGGLNTGELFF
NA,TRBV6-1,CASSEYRFYEQYF
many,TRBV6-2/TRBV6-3,CASSGHQGYTF
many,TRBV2,CASSLTGFLGNQPQHF
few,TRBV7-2,CASRPRGLAGDTQYF
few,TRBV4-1,CASSQDAASGGPSYNEQFF
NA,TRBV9,CASSVDLPDGQFF
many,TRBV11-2,CASSLILSPLADTQYF
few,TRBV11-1,CASSLGRSLNEQFF